This is a list of T cell receptor beta chains from one sample in a study of CD8 T cells in ankylosing spondylitis. Using its own MiXCR run on the 5' RACE reads, TCRdb lists one record per CDR3 protein. The data show some 450,000 distinct CDR3 sequences, with over 15% seen just once and approximately 1% held by the top ten. The material sequenced was blood, either unsorted or a sorted T cell fraction (not recorded which). The origin of the receptors is a male donor with ankylosing spondylitis. The CDR3 runs from the conserved cysteine through the conserved F or W. The order of the fields is V gene, J gene, D gene, clone size, CDR3 DNA, CDR3 protein. The D gene is left open where the match is weak. Size is omitted from some rows. Given values are once, few, many or a class for expanded clones.

TRBV5-1	TRBJ1-6	TRBD1	NA	TGCGCCAGCAGCCAAGTTCCGGGACAGGGAAATTCACCCCTCCACTTT	CASSQVPGQGNSPLHF
TRBV28	TRBJ2-3	NA	NA	TGTGCCAGCAGTCCCGGACCAGAGGGCACAGATACGCAGTATTTT	CASSPGPEGTDTQYF
TRBV27	TRBJ1-2	TRBD1	few	TGTGCCAGCAGTCCGGGGGACAGGGCAAGCTACACCTTC	CASSPGDRASYTF
TRBV24-1	TRBJ2-1	TRBD2	NA	TGTGCCACCAGTGACTTTGAGTACGGGAGGGCCTCTGAGCAGTTCTTC	CATSDFEYGRASEQFF
TRBV30	TRBJ2-1	NA	few	TGTGCCTGGAGTCCTGGTTACAATGAGCAGTTCTTC	CAWSPGYNEQFF
TRBV7-2	TRBJ2-5	TRBD1	NA	TGTGCCAGCAGCTCGGACAGGGGGGTCGACCAAGAGACCCAGTACTTC	CASSSDRGVDQETQYF
TRBV20-1	TRBJ1-2	NA	few	TGCAGTGCTAGAGATCGACTTGAGAGTACCTATGGCTACACCTTC	CSARDRLESTYGYTF
TRBV20-1	TRBJ2-1	TRBD2	NA	TGCAGTGCTACCAGAGAGACTAGCGGGGCCTACGATGAGCAGTTCTTC	CSATRETSGAYDEQFF
TRBV6-1	TRBJ1-1	NA	few	TGTGCCAGCAGCCGACAGTTAGGGAACACTGAAGCTTTCTTT	CASSRQLGNTEAFF
TRBV7-9	TRBJ1-6	NA	few	TGTGCCAGCAGCTTAGATGCCGCAGGTTCACCCCTCCACTTT	CASSLDAAGSPLHF
TRBV12-5	TRBJ2-1	NA	NA	TGTGCTAGTTTGGAACGCCATGAGCAGTTCTTC	CASLERHEQFF
TRBV27	TRBJ1-1	NA	few	TGTGCCAGCGGGGCCTCAAAAGGGGTGAACACTGAAGCTTTCTTT	CASGASKGVNTEAFF
TRBV6-4	TRBJ2-7	NA	few	TGTGCCAGCAGTGCCCCGCGGGACGGGAAGCCTAATCGGGTCGAGCAGTACTTC	CASSAPRDGKPNRVEQYF
TRBV2	TRBJ1-1	NA	many	TGTGCCAGCAGAGGAAGACACATGAACACTGAAGCTTTCTTT	CASRGRHMNTEAFF
TRBV11-3	TRBJ2-5	NA	NA	TGTGCCAGCAGCCCAGAGGGGGTAAAGGAGACCCAGTACTTC	CASSPEGVKETQYF
TRBV6-2/TRBV6-3	TRBJ2-7	NA	many	TGTGCCAGCAGATCAGATTCCTACGAGCAGTACTTC	CASRSDSYEQYF
TRBV6-1	TRBJ2-7	NA	NA	TGTGCCAGCAGCCGCCCGGGGGCCTACGAGCAGTACTTC	CASSRPGAYEQYF